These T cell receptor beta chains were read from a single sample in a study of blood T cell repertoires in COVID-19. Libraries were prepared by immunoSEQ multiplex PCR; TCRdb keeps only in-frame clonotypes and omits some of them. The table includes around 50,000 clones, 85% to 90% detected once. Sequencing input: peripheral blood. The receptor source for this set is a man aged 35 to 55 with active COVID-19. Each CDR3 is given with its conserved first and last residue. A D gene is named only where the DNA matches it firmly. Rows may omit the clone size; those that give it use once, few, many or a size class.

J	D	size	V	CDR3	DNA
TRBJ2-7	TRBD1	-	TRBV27	CASRPGTGAFYEQYF	TGTGCCAGCAGACCCGGGACAGGGGCTTTCTACGAGCAGTACTTC
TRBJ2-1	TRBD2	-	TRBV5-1	CASSLAWREDEQFF	TGCGCCAGCAGCTTGGCCTGGCGGGAGGATGAGCAGTTCTTC
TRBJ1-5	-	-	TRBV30	CAWSHPGSSPSNQPQHF	TGTGCCTGGAGTCACCCTGGCAGTTCTCCAAGCAATCAGCCCCAGCATTTT
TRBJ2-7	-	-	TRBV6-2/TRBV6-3	CASSFPGEQYF	TGTGCCAGCAGTTTCCCAGGCGAGCAGTACTTC
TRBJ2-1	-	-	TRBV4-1	CASSQSLAYDEQFF	TGCGCCAGCAGCCAGTCCCTAGCTTACGATGAGCAGTTCTTC
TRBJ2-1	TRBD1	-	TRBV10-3	CAIRSTGAVYNEQFF	TGTGCCATCAGATCGACAGGGGCTGTCTACAATGAGCAGTTCTTC
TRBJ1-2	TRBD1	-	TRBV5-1	CASSGEQGQLGYGYTF	TGCGCCAGCAGCGGGGAACAGGGACAGCTGGGGTATGGCTACACCTTC
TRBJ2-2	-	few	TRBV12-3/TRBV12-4	CASSKSTGELFF	TGTGCCAGCAGCAAGAGCACCGGGGAGCTGTTTTTT
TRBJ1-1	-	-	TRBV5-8	CASSLQVWSQAFF	TGTGCCAGCAGCTTGCAAGTTTGGAGTCAAGCTTTCTTT
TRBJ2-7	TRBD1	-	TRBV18	CASSPTFTGGTYEQYF	TGTGCCAGCTCCCCGACCTTTACAGGGGGCACCTACGAGCAGTACTTC
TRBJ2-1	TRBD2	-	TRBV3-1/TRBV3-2	CASSQDQGTSGPNEQFF	TGTGCCAGCAGCCAAGATCAAGGGACTAGCGGACCCAATGAGCAGTTCTTC
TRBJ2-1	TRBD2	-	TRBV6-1	CASSEVMPLGTSGRRNEQFF	TGTGCCAGCAGTGAAGTGATGCCTTTAGGGACTAGCGGGAGGCGCAATGAGCAGTTCTTC
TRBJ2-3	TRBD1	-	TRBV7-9	CASSLDRGTQYF	TGTGCCAGCAGCTTAGACAGGGGTACGCAGTATTTT
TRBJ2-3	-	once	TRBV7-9	CASSLVAVGTDTQYF	TGTGCCAGCAGCTTAGTGGCGGTGGGCACAGATACGCAGTATTTT
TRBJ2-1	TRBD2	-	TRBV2	CASSGGLAASPNEQFF	TGTGCCAGCAGTGGGGGTCTAGCGGCTAGCCCCAATGAGCAGTTCTTC
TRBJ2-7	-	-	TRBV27	CASSRGSSYEQYF	TGTGCCAGCAGTAGAGGGAGCTCCTACGAGCAGTACTTC
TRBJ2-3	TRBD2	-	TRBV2	CASSLGLAGATQYF	TGTGCCAGCAGTCTCGGACTAGCGGGAGCTACGCAGTATTTT
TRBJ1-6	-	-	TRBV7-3	CASSLSGRESSPLHF	TGTGCCAGCAGCTTGAGTGGGCGGGAGAGTTCACCCCTCCACTTT
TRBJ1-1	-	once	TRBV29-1	CSVERRESPEAFF	TGCAGCGTTGAAAGGCGGGAAAGCCCTGAAGCTTTCTTT
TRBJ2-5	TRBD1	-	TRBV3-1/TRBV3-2	CASNDRGRMYQETQYF	TGTGCCAGCAACGACAGGGGGAGGATGTACCAAGAGACCCAGTACTTC
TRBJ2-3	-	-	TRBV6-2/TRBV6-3	CASTPPSGSTDTQYF	TGTGCCAGCACCCCCCCAAGCGGTAGCACAGATACGCAGTATTTT
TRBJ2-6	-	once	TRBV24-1	CATSDKGSGANVLTF	TGTGCCACCAGTGATAAGGGGTCTGGGGCCAACGTCCTGACTTTC
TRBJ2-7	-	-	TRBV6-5	CASSYGQGRPYEQYF	TGTGCCAGCAGTTATGGGCAGGGAAGACCCTACGAGCAGTACTTC
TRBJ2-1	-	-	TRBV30	CAWSPTGTEQFF	TGTGCCTGGAGTCCCACAGGGACTGAGCAGTTCTTC
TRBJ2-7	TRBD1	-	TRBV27	CASSWGQGHSYEQYF	TGTGCCAGCAGTTGGGGACAGGGCCACTCCTACGAGCAGTACTTC
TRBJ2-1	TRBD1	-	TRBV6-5	CASSSDGQGNNEQFF	TGTGCCAGCAGTTCCGACGGACAGGGGAACAATGAGCAGTTCTTC
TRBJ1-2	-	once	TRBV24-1	CATSDRGNYGYTF	TGTGCCACCAGTGACAGGGGTAACTATGGCTACACCTTC
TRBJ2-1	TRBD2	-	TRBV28	CASSDPGLAGGPSSGEQFF	TGTGCCAGCAGTGATCCGGGACTAGCGGGAGGGCCCTCCTCCGGTGAGCAGTTCTTC
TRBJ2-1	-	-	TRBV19	CASSLTIQSNEQFF	TGTGCCAGTAGTTTAACTATACAAAGCAATGAGCAGTTCTTC
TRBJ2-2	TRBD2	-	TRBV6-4	CASSANSGPNTGELFF	TGTGCCAGCAGCGCTAATAGCGGGCCGAACACCGGGGAGCTGTTTTTT
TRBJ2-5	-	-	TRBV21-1	CASGTQEKETQYF	TGTGCCAGCGGAACACAGGAGAAAGAGACCCAGTACTTC
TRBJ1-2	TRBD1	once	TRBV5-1	CASSSEAGTGAGYTF	TGCGCCAGCAGCTCGGAAGCCGGGACAGGGGCCGGCTACACCTTC
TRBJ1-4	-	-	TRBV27	CASSQGGGSEKLFF	TGTGCCAGCTCTCAGGGAGGGGGGAGTGAAAAACTGTTTTTT
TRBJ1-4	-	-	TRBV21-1	CASSKMGPGETTNEKLFF	TGTGCCAGCAGCAAAATGGGGCCGGGAGAAACAACTAATGAAAAACTGTTTTTT
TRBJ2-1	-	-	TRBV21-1	CASSKRVSYNEQFF	TGTGCCAGCAGCAAGAGAGTTTCCTACAATGAGCAGTTCTTC
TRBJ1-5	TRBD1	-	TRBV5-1	CASSCRQGMGFDQPQHF	TGCGCCAGCAGCTGTCGACAGGGTATGGGTTTCGATCAGCCCCAGCATTTT
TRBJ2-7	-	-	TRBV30	CAWSSGAGKKYEQYF	TGTGCCTGGAGTTCTGGGGCAGGGAAGAAGTACGAGCAGTACTTC
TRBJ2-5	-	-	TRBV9	CASSVGGSSARETQYF	TGTGCCAGCAGCGTGGGTGGTAGCTCGGCACGGGAGACCCAGTACTTC
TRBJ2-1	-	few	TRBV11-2	CASSLGGSSYNEQFF	TGTGCCAGCAGCTTAGGGGGCAGCTCCTACAATGAGCAGTTCTTC
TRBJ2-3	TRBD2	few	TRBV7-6	CASSLEAGGLSDTQYF	TGTGCCAGCAGCTTGGAAGCGGGAGGCCTCTCAGATACGCAGTATTTT
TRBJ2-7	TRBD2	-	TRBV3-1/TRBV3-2	CASSQDVASGRLYEQYF	TGTGCCAGCAGCCAAGATGTGGCTAGCGGGAGGTTATACGAGCAGTACTTC
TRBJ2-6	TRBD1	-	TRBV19	CASSITSRGRGANVLTF	TGTGCCAGTAGTATAACGTCCAGGGGGCGTGGGGCCAACGTCCTGACTTTC
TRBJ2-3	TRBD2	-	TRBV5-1	CASSLTSGRQTDTQYF	TGCGCCAGCAGCTTAACTAGCGGGAGACAAACAGATACGCAGTATTTT
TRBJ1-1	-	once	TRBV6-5	CASRRLNTEAFF	TGTGCCAGCAGGAGGCTGAACACTGAAGCTTTCTTT
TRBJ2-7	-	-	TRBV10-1	CASSESSYEQYF	TGCGCCAGCAGTGAGTCGAGCTACGAGCAGTACTTC